This TCR beta chain was profiled in a study of blood T cells in healthy people across ages. Whole-study results and caveats: Naive T cell percentage and TCR beta diversity correlated strongly. Diversity figures derived from one million T cells were judged to underestimate the true value. Getting older went along with TCR beta diversity per million T cells dropping roughly linearly. Whereas aged donors had fewer naive CD4+ cells, long-lived donors had more of them and higher diversity.

The second PCR ran roughly 6 to 11 cycles with a sample-barcoded 5' primer and J-beta primers. TCRdb analysed the 5' RACE reads with MiXCR anew, one entry per CDR3 protein. The table lists about 680,000 distinct CDR3 sequences, 45% to 50% of them singletons, with under 35% in the top ten. This clonotype was observed a handful of times. Antigen specificity is unknown. The sample consisted of blood. This clonotype was obtained from a woman in her fifties or sixties in good health.

The CDR3 sequence: CASSPLTGGNEKLFF. The CDR3 DNA follows: TGTGCCAGCTCACCATTAACAGGGGGAAATGAAAAACTGTTTTTT. The chain joins TRBV18 to TRBJ1-4; 8 bases agree with TRBD1. Per the germline V gene, CDR1 is KGHSH and CDR2 is LQKENI. V lost 2 bases, J lost 5 bases, and 4 bases stayed unmatched. The CDR3 spans 15 residues. The full variable domain, in which reference TRBV18 and TRBJ1-4 provide the parts outside the CDR3, is NAGVMQNPRHLVRRRGQEARLRCSPMKGHSHVYWYRQLPEEGLKFMVYLQKENIIDESGMPKERFSAEFPKEGPSILRIQQVVRGDSAAYFCASSPLTGGNEKLFFGSGTQLSVL.